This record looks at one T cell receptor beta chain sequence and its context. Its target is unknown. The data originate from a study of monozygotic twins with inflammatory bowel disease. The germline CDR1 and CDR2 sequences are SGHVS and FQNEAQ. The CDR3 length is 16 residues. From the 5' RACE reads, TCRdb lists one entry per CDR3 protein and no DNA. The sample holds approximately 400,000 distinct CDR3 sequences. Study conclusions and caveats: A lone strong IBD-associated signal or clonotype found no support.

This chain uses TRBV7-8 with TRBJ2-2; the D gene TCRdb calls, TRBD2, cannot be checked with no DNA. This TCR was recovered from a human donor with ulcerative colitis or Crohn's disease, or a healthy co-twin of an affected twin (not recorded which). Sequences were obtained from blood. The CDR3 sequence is CASRIPGLTITGELFF.